One and the same sample provided the 30 T cell receptor beta chains below, sequenced in a study of T cell repertoires in breast cancer. A second nested PCR with blocking oligonucleotides suppressed unpaired genes. TCRdb processed the emulsion pairing reads anew with MiXCR; each CDR3 protein has one entry. In the table there are about 40,000 distinct CDR3 sequences, about 48% of which are singletons. Primers covering all TCR V genes were used in emulsion RT-PCR on CD8+ T cells. The material sequenced was CD8+ T cells. These receptors were taken from a pool of human donors with breast cancer or a healthy control (not recorded which).

J is TRBJ1-1 and V is TRBV29-1; 10 bases agree with TRBD1. The trim removed 8 bases at V and 4 bases at J, leaving 4 bases unmatched. The germline V gene has CDR1 SQVTM and CDR2 ANQGSEA. The CDR3 is 12 amino acids. The CDR3: CSIWTGGTEAFF. The CDR3 DNA sequence: TGCAGCATCTGGACAGGGGGCACTGAAGCTTTCTTT.

The chain joins TRBV25-1 to TRBJ2-3; D possibly uses TRBD1 or TRBD2 (5 bases each). From germline, CDR1 is MGHDK and CDR2 SYGVNS. The CDR3 consists of 14 residues. The CDR3 is CGKRGVPSTDTQYF. In nucleotides, the CDR3 is TGTGGAAAGAGAGGGGTTCCGAGCACAGATACGCAGTATTTT.

This clonotype was detected a few times. The chain uses TRBV27 and TRBJ2-3, with 9 bases identical to TRBD2. Germline values: CDR1 MNHEY, CDR2 SMNVEV (reference sequence). V shed 5 bases and J 1 base; nucleotides not matched to a gene: 7. The CDR3 has 16 residues. CDR3 DNA sequence: TGTGCCAGCAGTCTCCAACTAGCGGGCGGCACAGATACGCAGTATTTT. Translation gives CASSLQLAGGTDTQYF.

V gene TRBV6-1 combines with J gene TRBJ1-6; the D is unclear. V lost 1 base, J lost 7 bases, and 8 bases lay in between. CDR3 length: 14 amino acids. Germline CDR1 MNHNS, CDR2 SASEGT. The CDR3 nucleotides are TGTGCCAGCAGTGAAGTTAGGATAAATTCACCCCTCCACTTT. It codes for CASSEVRINSPLHF.

Worth noting for this clonotype: This sequence may be a read error, since a much larger clone differs from it by one base. The chain carries TRBV6-1 and TRBJ1-1; D is undetermined. Deletions cut 8 bases from V and 2 bases from J, with 9 bases between. CDR3 length equals 12 residues. Germline V gene sequence: CDR1 MNHNS, CDR2 SASEGT. CDR3 sequence (DNA): TGTGCCAGCGGTCCGGTCAACACTGAAGCTTTCTTT. Its protein is CASGPVNTEAFF.

A word on this clonotype: The missing conserved phenylalanine or tryptophan at the end of this CDR3 makes a read error likely. The chain couples TRBV2 to TRBJ2-1, with a possible D match to TRBD1 (6 bases). CDR3 length equals 14 residues. V lost 7 bases and J 5 bases, leaving 15 bases between the germline ends. CDR1 is SNHLY, CDR2 FYNNEI, per germline. CDR3 sequence: CASNPHDRNNEQFL. CDR3 DNA: TGTGCCAGCAACCCCCACGACAGGAACAATGAGCAGTTCCTC.

This clonotype turned up a few times. The chain employs TRBV20-1 and TRBJ2-7; unclear D gene. The V gene's germline CDR1 is DFQATT and CDR2 SNEGSKA (reference sequence). Between the trimmed V and J ends, which lost 4 bases and 1 base, there was a span of 11 bases. The CDR3 loop spans 13 amino acids. The chain's CDR3 is CSAKRSQSYEQYF. The CDR3 DNA reads TGCAGTGCTAAGAGGAGTCAATCCTACGAGCAGTACTTC.

The rearrangement joins TRBV6-2 or TRBV6-3 to TRBJ2-5; D ambiguous. Germline loops: CDR1 MNHEY, CDR2 SVGEGT. The length of the CDR3 is 16 residues. Trimming stripped 2 bases from V and 5 bases from J, with 18 bases between. Written as DNA, the CDR3 is TGTGCCAGCAGTTACAGGGTGGACCAACCCCGGGAGACCCAGTACTTC. As protein: CASSYRVDQPRETQYF.

The sample holds one count of this clonotype. Germline is not matched at one junction end, which may reflect a read error. V and J are TRBV20-1 and TRBJ1-2, with D unclear. The CDR3 totals 15 residues. Germline V lookup: CDR1 DFQATT, CDR2 SNEGSKA (reference sequence). The CDR3 loop is CSARGSGEANYGCTF. Written as DNA, the CDR3 is TGCAGTGCTAGAGGAAGCGGTGAAGCTAACTATGGCTGCACCTTC.

This clonotype has just a few counts. The CDR3 nucleotides are TGTGCCAGCAGTCCCCTCGCGACACGAAACACCATATATTTT. Amino acid sequence: CASSPLATRNTIYF. The chain uses TRBV27 and TRBJ1-3; D is unclear. V was clipped by 5 bases and J by 5 bases, with 13 bases between them. The CDR3 contains 14 residues. Germline V gene lookup returns CDR1 MNHEY and CDR2 SMNVEV (reference sequence).

V usage is TRBV20-1 and J usage is TRBJ1-2; 11 bases fit TRBD1. The CDR3 runs to 16 residues. Germline lookup yields CDR1 DFQATT and CDR2 SNEGSKA (reference sequence). J gave up 3 bases and V 1 base, and 7 bases lay outside the gene matches. CDR3 sequence (DNA): TGCAGTGCTAGAGTAGTCGGGACAGGGGGTTACTATGGCTACACCTTC. The encoded protein is CSARVVGTGGYYGYTF.

The sample holds one count of this clonotype. The junction does not match germline at one end; this may be a read error. The rearrangement links TRBV7-2 to TRBJ1-1; no definite D call. The CDR3 sequence is 13 residues long. Germline CDR1 reads SGHTA; CDR2 reads FQGNSA. The CDR3 loop reads CASLYLAQTETFF. CDR3 coding DNA: TGTGCCAGTCTTTACCTCGCGCAGACTGAAACTTTCTTT.

The rearrangement links TRBV19 to TRBJ1-5; 7 bases match TRBD1. CDR1 is LNHDA and CDR2 is SQIVND in the germline V gene (reference sequence). Losses at the gene ends were 10 bases for V and 5 bases for J; bases not matched to a gene: 11. The length of the CDR3 is 14 residues. The CDR3 region is CATKMDRRDQPQHF. As DNA, the CDR3 is TGTGCCACCAAAATGGACAGGAGGGATCAGCCCCAGCATTTT.

The V gene is TRBV4-2, the J gene TRBJ1-1, with 7 nucleotides matching TRBD1. The CDR3 loop spans 15 amino acids. Trimming at V came to 1 base and at J to 1 base, leaving 3 bases not matched to a gene. CDR1 LGHNA and CDR2 YNFKEQ come from the germline V gene. In DNA form, the CDR3 reads TGTGCCAGCAGCCAAGGACAGGGAGGGAACACTGAAGCTTTCTTT. Translation gives CASSQGQGGNTEAFF.

The chain employs TRBV28 and TRBJ1-5, with D unresolved. This CDR3 comprises 16 residues. Germline CDR1 MDHEN, CDR2 SYDVKM. Trimming pared 6 bases from V and 3 bases from J, leaving 18 bases between. This CDR3 is CASSLPWGNHNQPQHF. Written as DNA, the CDR3 is TGTGCCAGCAGCCTACCGTGGGGAAATCACAATCAGCCCCAGCATTTT.

This clonotype has only a few counts. The chain uses TRBV2 and TRBJ2-1, with unresolved D. The germline V and J ends were trimmed by 8 bases and 6 bases, with 23 bases remaining between them. The CDR3 totals 16 residues. Looked up from germline, CDR1 is SNHLY and CDR2 is FYNNEI. The CDR3 sequence is CASGSNRNLLGNEQFF. Here the CDR3 DNA reads TGTGCCAGCGGCTCAAACCGAAACCTACTGGGCAATGAGCAGTTCTTC.

The chain joins TRBV27 to TRBJ1-6; no reliable D call. Germline CDR1 and CDR2: MNHEY and SMNVEV (reference sequence). There are 12 residues in the CDR3. V lost 5 bases, J lost 7 bases, and 6 bases lay in between. CDR3 in amino acids: CASSTGNSPLHF. CDR3 bases: TGTGCCAGCAGTACTGGGAATTCACCCCTCCACTTT.

The chain carries TRBV20-1 and TRBJ2-5; 10 bases line up with TRBD1. The CDR3 is 16 residues long. V was clipped by 1 base and J by 2 bases; unmatched bases: 7. Germline V gene sequence: CDR1 DFQATT, CDR2 SNEGSKA (reference sequence). CDR3 bases: TGCAGTGCTAGAGGGTCGACAGGGGGCTTTCAAGAGACCCAGTACTTC. Its translation: CSARGSTGGFQETQYF.

This clonotype was picked up one time. V usage is TRBV19 and J usage is TRBJ1-2; TRBD1 agrees at 8 bases. Germline trimming cut 6 bases from V and 6 bases from J; bases unmatched to any gene: 6. The germline V gene has CDR1 LNHDA and CDR2 SQIVND (reference sequence). This CDR3 comprises 13 residues. CDR3 bases: TGTGCCAGTAGAAACTCAGGGGGCCATGGCTACACCTTC. Its protein product is CASRNSGGHGYTF. The full variable domain, rest sourced from reference TRBV19 and TRBJ1-2, is DGGITQSPKYLFRKEGQNVTLSCEQNLNHDAMYWYRQDPGQGLRLIYYSQIVNDFQKGDIAEGYSVSREKKESFPLTVTSAQKNPTAFYLCASRNSGGHGYTFGSGTRLTVV.

The sample holds a few counts of this clonotype. CDR3 protein: CASSPRMSPFNEQFF. Written as DNA, the CDR3 is TGTGCCAGCAGCCCCAGGATGTCCCCCTTCAATGAGCAGTTCTTC. The chain has TRBV7-9 and TRBJ2-1; D uncertain. CDR1 is SEHNR and CDR2 is FQNEAQ in the germline V gene (reference sequence). This CDR3 has 15 residues. The V end lost 5 bases, the J end lost 6 bases, and 17 bases lay between the germline ends.

The V and J genes are TRBV20-1 and TRBJ1-2, with TRBD1 matching 8 bases. The CDR3 has 14 amino acids. Trimming removed 3 bases from V and 4 bases from J; junction bases left unmatched: 7. Germline CDR1 DFQATT, CDR2 SNEGSKA (reference sequence). Here the CDR3 DNA reads TGCAGTGCTAGTCCAGGACAGGGTCGCTATGGCTACACCTTC. This encodes CSASPGQGRYGYTF.

The chain recombines TRBV27 with TRBJ2-1; TRBD2 aligns across 11 bases. J gave up 5 bases and V 6 bases, and 3 bases lay outside the gene matches. The CDR3 consists of 14 residues. From germline, CDR1 is MNHEY and CDR2 SMNVEV (reference sequence). CDR3 region: CASRLAGANNEQFF. The DNA for the CDR3 is TGTGCCAGCAGACTAGCGGGGGCAAACAATGAGCAGTTCTTC.

This clonotype was detected only once. V usage is TRBV29-1 and J usage is TRBJ2-1; unclear D gene. CDR1 and CDR2 (germline): SQVTM, ANQGSEA. V lost 7 bases to trimming and J lost 8 bases, with 24 bases between them. There are 15 residues in the CDR3. The chain's CDR3 is CSAKKRSTSWDEQFF. The CDR3 coding sequence is TGCAGCGCCAAAAAACGGTCGACAAGTTGGGATGAGCAGTTCTTC.

On this clonotype itself: Possible read error: a much larger clone is one base away. V usage is TRBV27 and J usage is TRBJ2-3; 8 nucleotides agree with TRBD2. Losses at the gene ends were 3 bases for V and 2 bases for J; bases not matched to a gene: 10. The CDR3 totals 17 residues. CDR1 is MNHEY, CDR2 SMNVEV, per germline (reference sequence). This CDR3 is CASSFNGGGTTTDTQYF. In DNA form, the CDR3 reads TGTGCCAGCAGTTTCAACGGGGGGGGCACAACCACAGATACGCAGTATTTT.

The chain joins TRBV10-3 to TRBJ1-1; D call uncertain. The CDR3 runs to 13 residues. V lost 3 bases, J lost 6 bases, and 11 bases lay in between. Germline values: CDR1 ENHRY, CDR2 SYGVKD. CDR3 protein: CAISDEVGAEAFF. CDR3 nucleotide sequence: TGTGCCATCAGTGATGAGGTCGGGGCTGAAGCTTTCTTT.

As to this clonotype: A much larger clone lies a single base off, so this may be a read error. The chain combines TRBV28 with TRBJ2-1; 9 positions agree with TRBD2. The CDR3 totals 14 residues. Germline V gene sequence: CDR1 MDHEN, CDR2 SYDVKM. Trimming removed 6 bases from V and 9 bases from J; junction bases left unmatched: 9. The CDR3, as DNA: TGTGCCAGCAGGACTAGCGGCAAAGTCAGTGAGCAGTTCTTC. It is translated as CASRTSGKVSEQFF.

This chain links TRBV27 with TRBJ1-2; 8 nucleotides match TRBD1. Trimming cost V 0 bases and J 1 base; bases outside gene matches: 7. Germline values: CDR1 MNHEY, CDR2 SMNVEV (reference sequence). The CDR3 covers 17 residues. DNA of the CDR3: TGTGCCAGCAGTTTATCGTCGAGACAGGGGCGTAACTATGGCTACACCTTC. Protein sequence: CASSLSSRQGRNYGYTF.

The V gene is TRBV5-1, the J gene TRBJ2-1, with a weak D call TRBD2 (5 bases). This CDR3 region has 14 residues. The V and J ends lost 0 bases and 5 bases respectively, with 9 bases between them. The germline gives CDR1 SGHRS, CDR2 YFSETQ. The CDR3 DNA reads TGCGCCAGCAGCTTGGTACATAGCGACAATGAGCAGTTCTTC. As protein: CASSLVHSDNEQFF.

Comment on this clonotype: Being one base from a much bigger clone, this may be a read error. This rearrangement joins TRBV6-2 or TRBV6-3 to TRBJ2-7; 8 nucleotides agree with TRBD1. CDR3 length equals 14 residues. CDR1 is MNHEY and CDR2 is SVGEGT in the germline V gene. The CDR3 region has the DNA TGTGTCAGCACCCGACAGGGGACTTCCTACGAGCAGTACTTC. It yields the protein CVSTRQGTSYEQYF.

This clonotype was counted a few times. The gene calls are TRBV5-1 and TRBJ1-2, with 7 bases matching TRBD1. There are 13 residues in the CDR3. The V gene's germline CDR1 is SGHRS and CDR2 YFSETQ. The junction had 4 bases not matched to a gene; V was cut back by 3 bases and J by 5 bases. The CDR3 DNA is TGCGCCAGCAGCTCGACAGGGAGATATGGCTACACCTTC. It yields the protein CASSSTGRYGYTF.